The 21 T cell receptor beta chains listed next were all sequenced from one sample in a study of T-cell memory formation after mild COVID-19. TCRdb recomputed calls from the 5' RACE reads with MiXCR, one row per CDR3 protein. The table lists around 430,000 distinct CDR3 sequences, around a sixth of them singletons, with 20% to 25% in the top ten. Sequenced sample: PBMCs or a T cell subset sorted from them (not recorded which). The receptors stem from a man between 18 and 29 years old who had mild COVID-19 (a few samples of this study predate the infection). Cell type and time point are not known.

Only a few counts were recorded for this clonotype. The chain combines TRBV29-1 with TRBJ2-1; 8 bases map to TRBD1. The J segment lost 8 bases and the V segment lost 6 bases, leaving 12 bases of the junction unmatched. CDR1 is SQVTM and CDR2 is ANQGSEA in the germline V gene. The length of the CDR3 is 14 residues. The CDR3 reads CSVGVRGRFDEQFF. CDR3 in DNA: TGCAGCGTGGGGGTCAGGGGGCGCTTCGATGAGCAGTTCTTC.

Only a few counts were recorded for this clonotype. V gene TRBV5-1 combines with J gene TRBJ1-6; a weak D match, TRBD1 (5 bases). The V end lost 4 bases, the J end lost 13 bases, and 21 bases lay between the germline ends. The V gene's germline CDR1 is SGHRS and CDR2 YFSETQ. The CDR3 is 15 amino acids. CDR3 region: CASSARPGPSNPLHF. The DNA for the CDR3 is TGCGCCAGCAGCGCCAGACCGGGGCCCAGCAATCCCCTCCACTTT.

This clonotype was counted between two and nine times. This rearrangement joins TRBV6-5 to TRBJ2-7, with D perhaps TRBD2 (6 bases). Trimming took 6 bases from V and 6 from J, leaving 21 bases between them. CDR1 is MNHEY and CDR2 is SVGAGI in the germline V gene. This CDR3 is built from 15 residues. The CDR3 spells CASSPTGGGGPEQYV. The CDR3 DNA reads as TGTGCCAGCAGCCCCACCGGGGGAGGAGGGCCCGAGCAGTACGTC.

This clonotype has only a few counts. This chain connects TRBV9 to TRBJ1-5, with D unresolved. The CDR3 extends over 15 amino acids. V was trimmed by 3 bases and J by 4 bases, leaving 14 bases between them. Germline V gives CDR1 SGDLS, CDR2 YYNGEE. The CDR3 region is CASSAGVLANQPQHF. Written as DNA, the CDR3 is TGTGCCAGCAGCGCCGGGGTTCTCGCAAATCAGCCCCAGCATTTT. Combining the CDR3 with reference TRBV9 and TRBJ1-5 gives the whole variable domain DSGVTQTPKHLITATGQRVTLRCSPRSGDLSVYWYQQSLDQGLQFLIQYYNGEERAKGNILERFSAQQFPDLHSELNLSSLELGDSALYFCASSAGVLANQPQHFGDGTRLSIL.

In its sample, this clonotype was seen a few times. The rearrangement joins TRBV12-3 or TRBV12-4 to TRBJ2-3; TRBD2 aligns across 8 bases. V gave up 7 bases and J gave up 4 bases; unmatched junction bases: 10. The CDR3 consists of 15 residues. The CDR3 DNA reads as TGTGCCAGCACCCTGCTTGGTAGCGGGGCAGATACGCAGTATTTT. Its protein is CASTLLGSGADTQYF.

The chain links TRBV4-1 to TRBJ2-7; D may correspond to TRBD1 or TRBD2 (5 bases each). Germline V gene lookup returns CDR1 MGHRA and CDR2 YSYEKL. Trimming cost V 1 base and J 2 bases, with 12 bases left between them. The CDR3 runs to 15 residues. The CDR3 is CASSQGRQGTYEQYF. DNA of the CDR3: TGCGCCAGCAGCCAAGGGAGGCAGGGCACCTACGAGCAGTACTTC.

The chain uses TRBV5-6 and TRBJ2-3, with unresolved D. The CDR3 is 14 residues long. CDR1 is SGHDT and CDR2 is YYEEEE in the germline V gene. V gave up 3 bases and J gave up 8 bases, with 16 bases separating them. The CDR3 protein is CASSSRMSAGTQYF. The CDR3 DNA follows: TGTGCCAGCAGCTCGAGAATGAGTGCTGGTACGCAGTATTTT.

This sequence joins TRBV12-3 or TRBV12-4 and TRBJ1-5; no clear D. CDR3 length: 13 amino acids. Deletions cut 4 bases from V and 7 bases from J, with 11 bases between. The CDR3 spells CASSSPGPQPQHF. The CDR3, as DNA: TGTGCCAGCAGTTCCCCGGGTCCACAGCCCCAGCATTTT.

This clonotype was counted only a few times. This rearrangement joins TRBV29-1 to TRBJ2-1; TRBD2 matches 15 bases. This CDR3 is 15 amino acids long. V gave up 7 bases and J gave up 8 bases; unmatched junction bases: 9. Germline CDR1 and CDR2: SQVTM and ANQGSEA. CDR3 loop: CSDLGLAGGRDEQFF. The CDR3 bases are TGCAGCGACCTAGGACTAGCGGGGGGGCGCGATGAGCAGTTCTTC.

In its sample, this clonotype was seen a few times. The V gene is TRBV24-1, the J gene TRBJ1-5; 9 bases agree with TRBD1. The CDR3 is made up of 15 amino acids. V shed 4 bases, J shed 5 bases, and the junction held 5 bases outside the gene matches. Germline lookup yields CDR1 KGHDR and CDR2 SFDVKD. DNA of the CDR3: TGTGCCACCAGTGAAGCCGGACAGGGGTATCAGCCCCAGCATTTT. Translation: CATSEAGQGYQPQHF.

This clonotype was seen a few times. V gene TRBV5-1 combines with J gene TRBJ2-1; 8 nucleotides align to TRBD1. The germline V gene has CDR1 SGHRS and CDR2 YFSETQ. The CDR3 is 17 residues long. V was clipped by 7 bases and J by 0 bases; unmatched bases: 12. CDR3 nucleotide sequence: TGCGCCAGCCTCCGGGACAGGTATACTAGCTCCTACAATGAGCAGTTCTTC. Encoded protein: CASLRDRYTSSYNEQFF. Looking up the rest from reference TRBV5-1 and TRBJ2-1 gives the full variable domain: KAGVTQTPRYLIKTRGQQVTLSCSPISGHRSVSWYQQTPGQGLQFLFEYFSETQRNKGNFPGRFSGRQFSNSRSEMNVSTLELGDSALYLCASLRDRYTSSYNEQFFGPGTRLTVL.

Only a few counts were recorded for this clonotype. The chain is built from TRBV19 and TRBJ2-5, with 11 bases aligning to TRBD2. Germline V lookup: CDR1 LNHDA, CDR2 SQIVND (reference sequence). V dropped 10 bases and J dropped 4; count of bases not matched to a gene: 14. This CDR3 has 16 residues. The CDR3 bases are TGTGCCACCGGCCGGGGACGACTAGCGGGGTTAGAGACCCAGTACTTC. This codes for CATGRGRLAGLETQYF. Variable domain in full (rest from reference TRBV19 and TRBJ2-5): DGGITQSPKYLFRKEGQNVTLSCEQNLNHDAMYWYRQDPGQGLRLIYYSQIVNDFQKGDIAEGYSVSREKKESFPLTVTSAQKNPTAFYLCATGRGRLAGLETQYFGPGTRLLVL.

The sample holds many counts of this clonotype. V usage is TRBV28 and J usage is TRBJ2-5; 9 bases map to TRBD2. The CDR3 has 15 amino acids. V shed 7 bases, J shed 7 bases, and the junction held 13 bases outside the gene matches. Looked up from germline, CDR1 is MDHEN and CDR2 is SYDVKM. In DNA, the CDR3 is TGTGCCAGCATGGCGGGGGGGAGGCTTATTGCGACCCAGTACTTC. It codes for CASMAGGRLIATQYF. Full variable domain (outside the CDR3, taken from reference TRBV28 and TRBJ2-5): DVKVTQSSRYLVKRTGEKVFLECVQDMDHENMFWYRQDPGLGLRLIYFSYDVKMKEKGDIPEGYSVSREKKERFSLILESASTNQTSMYLCASMAGGRLIATQYFGPGTRLLVL.

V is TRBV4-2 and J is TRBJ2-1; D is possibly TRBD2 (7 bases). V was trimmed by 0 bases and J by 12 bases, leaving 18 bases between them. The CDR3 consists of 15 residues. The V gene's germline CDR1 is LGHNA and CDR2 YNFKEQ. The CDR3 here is CASSQERGPRGGQFF. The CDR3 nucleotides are TGTGCCAGCAGCCAAGAGCGGGGGCCCAGAGGAGGGCAGTTCTTC.

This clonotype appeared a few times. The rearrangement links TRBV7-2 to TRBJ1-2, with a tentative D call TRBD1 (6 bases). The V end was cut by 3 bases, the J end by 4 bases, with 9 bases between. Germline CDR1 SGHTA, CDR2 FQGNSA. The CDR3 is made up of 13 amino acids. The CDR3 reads CASSLGHLYGYTF. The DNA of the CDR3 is TGTGCCAGCAGCTTGGGACACCTCTATGGCTACACCTTC.

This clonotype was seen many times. CDR3 amino acids: CASSPRLNTGELFF. CDR3 sequence (DNA): TGTGCCAGCAGCCCGCGACTAAACACCGGGGAGCTGTTTTTT. This chain uses TRBV11-2 with TRBJ2-2; D possibly corresponds to TRBD2 (5 bases). Germline CDR1 and CDR2: SGHAT and FQNNGV. CDR3 length: 14 residues. V was cut by 5 bases and J by 2 bases, with 9 bases left in between. The variable domain in full, completed from reference TRBV11-2 and TRBJ2-2, reads EAGVAQSPRYKIIEKRQSVAFWCNPISGHATLYWYQQILGQGPKLLIQFQNNGVVDDSQLPKDRFSAERLKGVDSTLKIQPAKLEDSAVYLCASSPRLNTGELFFGEGSRLTVL.

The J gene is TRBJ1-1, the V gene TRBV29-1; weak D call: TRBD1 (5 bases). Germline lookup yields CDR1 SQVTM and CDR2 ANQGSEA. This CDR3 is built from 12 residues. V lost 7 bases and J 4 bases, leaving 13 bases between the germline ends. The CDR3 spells CSAGGVGTEAFF. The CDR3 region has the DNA TGCAGCGCCGGGGGTGTCGGCACTGAAGCTTTCTTT.

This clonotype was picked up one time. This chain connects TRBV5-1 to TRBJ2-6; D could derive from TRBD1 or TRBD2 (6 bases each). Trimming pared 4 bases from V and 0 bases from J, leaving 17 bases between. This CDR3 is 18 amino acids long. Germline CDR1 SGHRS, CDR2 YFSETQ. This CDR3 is CASSLTGQTSSGANVLTF. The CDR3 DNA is TGCGCCAGCAGCCTCACCGGACAGACTAGCTCTGGGGCCAACGTCCTGACTTTC. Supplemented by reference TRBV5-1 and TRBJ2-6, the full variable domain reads KAGVTQTPRYLIKTRGQQVTLSCSPISGHRSVSWYQQTPGQGLQFLFEYFSETQRNKGNFPGRFSGRQFSNSRSEMNVSTLELGDSALYLCASSLTGQTSSGANVLTFGAGSRLTVL.

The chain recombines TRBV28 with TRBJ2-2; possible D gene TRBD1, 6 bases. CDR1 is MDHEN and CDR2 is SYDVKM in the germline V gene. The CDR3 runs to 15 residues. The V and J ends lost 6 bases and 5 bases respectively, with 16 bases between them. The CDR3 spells CASSSSGVWTGELFF. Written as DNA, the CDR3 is TGTGCCAGCAGCTCTTCAGGGGTGTGGACCGGGGAGCTGTTTTTT. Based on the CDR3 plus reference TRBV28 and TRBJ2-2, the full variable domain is DVKVTQSSRYLVKRTGEKVFLECVQDMDHENMFWYRQDPGLGLRLIYFSYDVKMKEKGDIPEGYSVSREKKERFSLILESASTNQTSMYLCASSSSGVWTGELFFGEGSRLTVL.

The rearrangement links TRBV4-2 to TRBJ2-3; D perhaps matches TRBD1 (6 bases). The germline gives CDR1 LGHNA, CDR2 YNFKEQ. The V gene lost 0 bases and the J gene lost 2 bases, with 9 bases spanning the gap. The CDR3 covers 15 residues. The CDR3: CASSQEGGPTDTQYF. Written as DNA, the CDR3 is TGTGCCAGCAGCCAAGAAGGGGGACCCACAGATACGCAGTATTTT.

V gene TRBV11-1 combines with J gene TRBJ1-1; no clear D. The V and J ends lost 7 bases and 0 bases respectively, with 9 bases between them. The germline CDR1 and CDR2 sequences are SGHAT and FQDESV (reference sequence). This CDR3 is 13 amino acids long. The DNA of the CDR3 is TGTGCCAGCACCTCGATGTTGAACACTGAAGCTTTCTTT. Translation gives CASTSMLNTEAFF.